The 6 T cell receptor beta chains in this list originate from one sample, sequenced in a study of blood T cell repertoires in COVID-19. The assay was immunoSEQ multiplex PCR, and TCRdb's table has in-frame clones only and misses some. Here the sample spans approximately 140,000 clones, roughly 88% being singletons. The sequenced sample was peripheral blood. The source is a woman in her fifties or sixties with acute or convalescent COVID-19.

V and J are TRBV7-2 and TRBJ1-2, with 9 bases lining up with TRBD1. The V gene's germline CDR1 is SGHTA and CDR2 FQGNSA. The CDR3 covers 15 residues. The V and J ends lost 2 bases and 2 bases, in that order; junction bases with no gene match: 3. This chain's CDR3 is CASSLRGQGNYGYTF. For the CDR3, the DNA is TGTGCCAGCAGCTTACGGGGACAGGGAAACTATGGCTACACCTTC.

J is TRBJ1-1 and V is TRBV7-2, with 7 bases lining up with TRBD1. Losses at the gene ends were 5 bases for V and 0 bases for J; bases not matched to a gene: 3. Per the germline V gene, CDR1 is SGHTA and CDR2 is FQGNSA. The CDR3 totals 14 residues. Here the CDR3 reads CASSRDRMNTEAFF. CDR3 DNA sequence: TGTGCCAGCAGCCGGGACAGAATGAACACTGAAGCTTTCTTT.

The chain recombines TRBV28 with TRBJ2-1; D unresolved. This CDR3 comprises 14 residues. Per the germline V gene, CDR1 is MDHEN and CDR2 is SYDVKM. Trimming removed 4 bases from V and 0 bases from J, with 7 bases in between. The CDR3 bases are TGTGCCAGCAGTTCCCCTAGCTCCTACAATGAGCAGTTCTTC. Encoded protein: CASSSPSSYNEQFF.

This clone was recorded a few times. The CDR3 DNA reads as TGTGCCAGCAGTCCCATACTCCAATTACAGCCTGACCTGTTTTTT. This translates into CASSPILQLQPDLFF. The chain links TRBV6-8 to TRBJ1-4, with no clear D. The germline V gene has CDR1 MNHGY and CDR2 SAAAGT. Between the trimmed V and J ends, which lost 5 bases and 14 bases, there was a span of 24 bases. This CDR3 comprises 15 residues.

The J gene is TRBJ1-2, the V gene TRBV6-6, with D hard to call. This CDR3 comprises 13 residues. Germline V gives CDR1 MNHNY, CDR2 SVGAGI (reference sequence). V lost 7 bases, J lost 8 bases, and 17 bases lay in between. The CDR3 spells CASTDFPGEGYTF. The CDR3 DNA sequence: TGTGCCAGCACCGATTTCCCCGGGGAAGGCTACACCTTC.

This rearrangement joins TRBV5-6 to TRBJ1-6; TRBD1 aligns across 7 bases. Germline V gives CDR1 SGHDT, CDR2 YYEEEE. Losses at the gene ends were 4 bases for V and 5 bases for J; bases not matched to a gene: 6. This CDR3 is built from 15 residues. The CDR3 coding sequence is TGTGCCAGCAGCCGATTCGACAGGGATAATTCACCCCTCCACTTT. Its translation: CASSRFDRDNSPLHF. Filled out from reference TRBV5-6 and TRBJ1-6, the complete variable domain reads DAGVTQSPTHLIKTRGQQVTLRCSPKSGHDTVSWYQQALGQGPQFIFQYYEEEERQRGNFPDRFSGHQFPNYSSELNVNALLLGDSALYLCASSRFDRDNSPLHFGNGTRLTVT.